This T cell receptor (beta chain) was obtained from a study of cytomegalovirus exposure and HLA in healthy donors. Germline V gene lookup returns CDR1 MNHEY and CDR2 SVGAGI. V lost 6 bases, J lost 7 bases, and 8 bases stayed unmatched. The CDR3 spans 13 residues. Amplification used 60 Vbeta primers and 13 Jbeta primers. The protocol was immunoSEQ multiplex PCR, while the TCRdb copy is restricted to in-frame clones and leaves out a portion. The sample carries 180,000 or so clones, approximately 86% recorded once. Regarding this clone: Its antigen is undetermined.

Findings of the study overall: When analyzed later, a missense DCLRE1C variant was found to be linked to TCR beta V- and J-gene trimming.

The specimen was PBMCs. The receptor comes from a woman in her twenties or thirties in good health and CMV-seronegative. The chain links TRBV6-5 to TRBJ2-7; 8 bases are a match to TRBD1. The CDR3 bases are TGTGCCAGCAGACGGACAGGGCTGGGGGAGCAGTACTTC. Translation gives CASRRTGLGEQYF.